Listed here is a single T cell receptor beta chain. The antigen remains unidentified. The sample comes from a study of OX40 agonist ivuxolimab in advanced cancers. Looking at the study overall: Patients achieving partial responses numbered three: one hepatocellular carcinoma case and two cutaneous melanoma cases.

Method: immunoSEQ multiplex PCR; TCRdb's copy keeps in-frame clones and lacks some. The sample has 15,000 to 20,000 clones, roughly 80% seen once. Study results and limitations: People who partly responded at 0.1-3.0 mg/kg had some of the least clonal expansion seen. Circulating CD4+ and CD8+ T cells showed clonal expansion by week 6 at 0.1 to 3.0 mg/kg.

Germline V gene lookup returns CDR1 SGHAT and CDR2 FQNNGV. V shed 5 bases and J shed 6 bases, with 7 bases lying between them. The CDR3 length is 11 residues. The source was CD4+ or CD8+ T cells sorted from blood, collected in a trial of the OX40 agonist ivuxolimab. The receptor was isolated from an adult with an advanced solid tumor such as melanoma, head and neck, liver or kidney cancer. The J gene is TRBJ1-1, the V gene TRBV11-2; D possibly corresponds to TRBD1 (6 bases). CDR3 amino acids: CASSQGPEAFF. Here the CDR3 DNA reads TGTGCCAGCAGCCAGGGGCCTGAAGCTTTCTTT.